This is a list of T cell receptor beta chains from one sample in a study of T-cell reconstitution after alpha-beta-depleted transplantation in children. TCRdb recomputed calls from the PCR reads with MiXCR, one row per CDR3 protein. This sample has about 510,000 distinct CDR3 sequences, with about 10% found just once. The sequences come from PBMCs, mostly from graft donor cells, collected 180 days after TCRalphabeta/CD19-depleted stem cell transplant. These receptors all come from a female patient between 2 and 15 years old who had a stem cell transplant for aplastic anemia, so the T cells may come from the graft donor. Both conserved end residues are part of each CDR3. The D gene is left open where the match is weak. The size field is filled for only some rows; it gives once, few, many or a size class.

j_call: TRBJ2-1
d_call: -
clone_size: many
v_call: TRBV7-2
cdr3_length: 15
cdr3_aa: CASSLARHFYNEQFF
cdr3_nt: TGTGCCAGCAGCTTAGCGCGACACTTCTACAATGAGCAGTTCTTC

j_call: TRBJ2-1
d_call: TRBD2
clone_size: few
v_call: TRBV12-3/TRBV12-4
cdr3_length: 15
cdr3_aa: CASRYLAGSYNEQFF
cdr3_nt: TGTGCCAGCAGATATCTAGCGGGATCCTACAATGAGCAGTTCTTC

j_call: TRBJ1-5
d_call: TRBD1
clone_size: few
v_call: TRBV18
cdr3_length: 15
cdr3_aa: CASSPTGTGVQPQHF
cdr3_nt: TGTGCCAGCTCACCCACCGGGACAGGGGTACAGCCCCAGCATTTT

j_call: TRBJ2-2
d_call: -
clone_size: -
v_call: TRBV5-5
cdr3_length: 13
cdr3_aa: CASRSVNTGELFF
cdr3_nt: TGTGCCAGCAGATCAGTTAACACCGGGGAGCTGTTTTTT

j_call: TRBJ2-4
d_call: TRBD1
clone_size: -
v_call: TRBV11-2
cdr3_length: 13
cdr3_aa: CASSGTDKNIQYF
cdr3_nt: TGTGCCAGCAGTGGGACAGACAAAAACATTCAGTACTTC

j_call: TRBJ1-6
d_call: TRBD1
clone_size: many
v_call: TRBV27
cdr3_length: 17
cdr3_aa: CASSNTGASSYNSPLHF
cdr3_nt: TGTGCCAGCAGTAACACAGGGGCGAGCTCCTATAATTCACCCCTCCACTTT

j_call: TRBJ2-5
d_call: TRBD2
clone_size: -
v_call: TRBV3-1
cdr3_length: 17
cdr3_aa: CATSLLQRGPRGKTQYF
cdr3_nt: TGTGCCACCTCCCTCCTCCAGCGGGGGCCGCGCGGAAAGACCCAGTACTTC

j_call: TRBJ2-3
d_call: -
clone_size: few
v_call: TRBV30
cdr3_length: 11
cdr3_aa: CAWEITDTQYF
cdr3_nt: TGTGCCTGGGAGATCACAGATACGCAGTATTTT

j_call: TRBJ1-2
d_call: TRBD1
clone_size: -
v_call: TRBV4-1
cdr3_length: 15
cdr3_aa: CASSQERQGTYGYTF
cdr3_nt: TGCGCCAGCAGCCAAGAGAGACAGGGAACCTATGGCTACACCTTC

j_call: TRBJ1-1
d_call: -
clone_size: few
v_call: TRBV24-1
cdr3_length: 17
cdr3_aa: CATSDPTGVTIEPEAFF
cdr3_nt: TGTGCCACCAGTGACCCAACCGGGGTTACCATTGAGCCTGAAGCTTTCTTT

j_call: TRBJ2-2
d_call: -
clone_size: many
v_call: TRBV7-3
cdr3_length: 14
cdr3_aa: CASSSAPGGGELFF
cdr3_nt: TGTGCCAGCAGTTCAGCTCCCGGCGGTGGGGAGCTGTTTTTT

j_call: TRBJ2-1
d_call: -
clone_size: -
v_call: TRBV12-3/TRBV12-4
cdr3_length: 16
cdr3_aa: CASSFSSRDSYNEQFF
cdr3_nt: TGTGCCAGCAGTTTTAGTAGCAGGGACTCCTACAATGAGCAGTTCTTC

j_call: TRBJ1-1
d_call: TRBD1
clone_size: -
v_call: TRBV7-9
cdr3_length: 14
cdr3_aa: CASSLEQGVTEAFF
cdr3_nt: TGTGCCAGCAGCTTAGAACAGGGGGTCACTGAAGCTTTCTTT

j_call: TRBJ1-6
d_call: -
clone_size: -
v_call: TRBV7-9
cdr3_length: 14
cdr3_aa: CASSPQGSYSPLHF
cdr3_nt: TGTGCCAGCAGCCCCCAGGGGAGTTATTCACCCCTCCACTTT

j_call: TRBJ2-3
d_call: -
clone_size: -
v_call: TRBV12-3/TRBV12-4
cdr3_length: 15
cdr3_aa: CASSLDSPFTDTQYF
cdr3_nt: TGTGCCAGCAGTTTGGACTCCCCCTTCACAGATACGCAGTATTTT

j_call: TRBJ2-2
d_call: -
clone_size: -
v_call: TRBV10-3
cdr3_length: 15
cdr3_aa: CAISETGQRTGELFF
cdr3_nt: TGTGCCATCAGTGAGACGGGACAACGCACCGGGGAGCTGTTTTTT

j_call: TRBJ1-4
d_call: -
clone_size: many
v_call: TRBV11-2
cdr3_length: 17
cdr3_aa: CASSLDYGRITNEKLFF
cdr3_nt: TGTGCCAGCAGCTTAGATTACGGGAGGATAACTAATGAAAAACTGTTTTTT

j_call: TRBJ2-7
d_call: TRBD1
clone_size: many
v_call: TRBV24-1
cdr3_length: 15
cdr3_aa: CATSDRQGARDEQYF
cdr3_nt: TGTGCCACCAGTGATAGACAGGGGGCAAGAGACGAGCAGTACTTC

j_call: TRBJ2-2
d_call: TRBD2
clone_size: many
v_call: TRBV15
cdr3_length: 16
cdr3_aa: CATSRGSGGAGGELFF
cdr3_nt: TGTGCCACCAGCAGAGGAAGCGGGGGGGCTGGCGGGGAGCTGTTTTTT

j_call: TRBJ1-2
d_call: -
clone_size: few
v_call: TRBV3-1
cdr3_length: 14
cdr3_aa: CASSQPAGDYGYTF
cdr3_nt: TGTGCCAGCAGCCAACCTGCAGGGGACTATGGCTACACCTTC

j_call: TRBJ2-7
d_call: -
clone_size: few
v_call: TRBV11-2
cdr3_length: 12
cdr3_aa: CASSSEGDEQYF
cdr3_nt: TGTGCCAGCAGCTCCGAGGGGGACGAGCAGTACTTC

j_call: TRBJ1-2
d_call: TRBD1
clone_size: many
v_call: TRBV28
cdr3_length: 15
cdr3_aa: CASSLSRGRTYGYTF
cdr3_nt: TGTGCCAGCAGTTTGAGCAGGGGGCGAACCTATGGCTACACCTTC

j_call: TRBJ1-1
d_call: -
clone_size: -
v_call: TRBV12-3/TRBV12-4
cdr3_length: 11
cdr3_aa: CAGGDRTEAFF
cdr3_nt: TGTGCCGGAGGGGATCGGACTGAAGCTTTCTTT

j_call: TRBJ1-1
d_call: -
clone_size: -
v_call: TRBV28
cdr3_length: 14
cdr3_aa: CASSSEGRFTEAFF
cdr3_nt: TGTGCCAGCAGTTCCGAGGGGCGGTTCACTGAAGCTTTCTTT

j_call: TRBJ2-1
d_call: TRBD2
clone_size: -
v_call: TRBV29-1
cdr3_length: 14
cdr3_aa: CSVEDTGGPPEQFF
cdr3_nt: TGCAGCGTTGAAGATACGGGAGGGCCGCCTGAGCAGTTCTTC

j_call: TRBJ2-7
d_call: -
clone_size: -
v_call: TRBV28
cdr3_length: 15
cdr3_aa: CASSLGGLATYEQYF
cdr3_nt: TGTGCCAGCAGTTTAGGGGGGCTCGCCACCTACGAGCAGTACTTC

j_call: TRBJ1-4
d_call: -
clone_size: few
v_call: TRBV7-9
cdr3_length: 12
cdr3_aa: CASSSNNEKLFF
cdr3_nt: TGTGCCAGCAGCTCTAATAATGAAAAACTGTTTTTT

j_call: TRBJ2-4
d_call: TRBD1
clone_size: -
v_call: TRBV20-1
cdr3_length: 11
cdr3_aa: CSASLTGGGYF
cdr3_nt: TGCAGTGCTAGTTTGACAGGGGGTGGGTACTTC

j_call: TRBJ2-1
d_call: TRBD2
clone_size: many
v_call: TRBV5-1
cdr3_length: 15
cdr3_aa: CASSFMAGGYNEQFF
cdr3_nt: TGCGCCAGCAGCTTCATGGCGGGAGGTTACAATGAGCAGTTCTTC

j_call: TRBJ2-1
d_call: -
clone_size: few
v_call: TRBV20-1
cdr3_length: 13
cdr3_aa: CSARLAAYNEQFF
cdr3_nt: TGCAGTGCTAGACTAGCTGCTTACAATGAGCAGTTCTTC

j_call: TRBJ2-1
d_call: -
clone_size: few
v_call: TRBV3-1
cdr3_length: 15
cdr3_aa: CASSPRSVSLNEQFF
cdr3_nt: TGTGCCTCCAGCCCCCGATCGGTCAGTCTCAATGAGCAGTTCTTC

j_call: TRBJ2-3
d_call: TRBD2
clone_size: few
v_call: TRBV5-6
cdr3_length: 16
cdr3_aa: CASTSGLATSTDTQYF
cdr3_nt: TGTGCCAGCACCTCGGGACTAGCGACTAGCACAGATACGCAGTATTTT

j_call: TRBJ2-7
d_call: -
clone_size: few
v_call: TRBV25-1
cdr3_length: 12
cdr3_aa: CATGQLAYEQYF
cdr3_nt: TGTGCAACCGGACAGTTAGCCTACGAGCAGTACTTC

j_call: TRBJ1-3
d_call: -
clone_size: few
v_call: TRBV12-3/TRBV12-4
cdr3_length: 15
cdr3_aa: CASRPPGTPRNTIYF
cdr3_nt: TGTGCCAGCAGACCCCCCGGGACCCCTCGGAACACCATATATTTT

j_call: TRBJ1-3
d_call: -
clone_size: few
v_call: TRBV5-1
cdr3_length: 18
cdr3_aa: CASSLVKTGPNSGNTIYF
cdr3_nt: TGCGCCAGCAGCTTGGTTAAGACAGGCCCCAACTCTGGAAACACCATATATTTT

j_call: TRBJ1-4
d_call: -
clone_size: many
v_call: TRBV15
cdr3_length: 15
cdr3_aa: CATSRGTGVNEKLFF
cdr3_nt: TGTGCCACCAGCAGAGGGACGGGCGTTAATGAAAAACTGTTTTTT

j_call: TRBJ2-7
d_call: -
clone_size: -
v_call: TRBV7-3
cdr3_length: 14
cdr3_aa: CASSPDPLSYEQYF
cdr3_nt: TGTGCCAGCAGCCCCGACCCACTATCCTACGAGCAGTACTTC

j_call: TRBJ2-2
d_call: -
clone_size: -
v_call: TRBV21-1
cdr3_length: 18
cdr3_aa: CASSKAGTGGLSTGELFF
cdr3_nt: TGTGCCAGCAGCAAAGCGGGGACAGGGGGCTTAAGCACCGGGGAGCTGTTTTTT

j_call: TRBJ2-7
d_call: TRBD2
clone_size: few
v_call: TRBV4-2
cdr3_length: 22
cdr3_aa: CASSQVFSGTSGRAISPYEQYF
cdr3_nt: TGTGCCAGCAGCCAAGTGTTCTCCGGGACTAGCGGGAGGGCCATCTCACCCTACGAGCAGTACTTC

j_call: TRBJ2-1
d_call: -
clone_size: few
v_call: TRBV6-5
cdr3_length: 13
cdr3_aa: CASSYSSREEQFF
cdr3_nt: TGTGCCAGCAGTTACTCGAGCAGGGAAGAGCAGTTCTTC

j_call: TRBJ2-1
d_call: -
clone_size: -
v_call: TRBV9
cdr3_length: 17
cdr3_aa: CASSATRLGRGPNEQFF
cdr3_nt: TGTGCCAGCAGCGCCACCCGTTTGGGGAGGGGGCCCAATGAGCAGTTCTTC

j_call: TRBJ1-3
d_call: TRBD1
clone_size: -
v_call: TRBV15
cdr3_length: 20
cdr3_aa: CATSRDGPGTGAFSGNTIYF
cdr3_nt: TGTGCCACCAGCAGAGATGGGCCCGGGACAGGGGCCTTCTCTGGAAACACCATATATTTT

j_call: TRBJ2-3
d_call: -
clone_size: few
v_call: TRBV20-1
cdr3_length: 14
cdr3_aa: CSASQGGTTDTQYF
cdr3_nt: TGCAGTGCTAGCCAGGGAGGAACCACAGATACGCAGTATTTT

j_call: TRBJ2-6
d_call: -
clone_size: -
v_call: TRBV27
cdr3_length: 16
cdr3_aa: CASSPTGYSGANVLTF
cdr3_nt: TGTGCCAGCAGTCCGACAGGTTACTCTGGGGCCAACGTCCTGACTTTC

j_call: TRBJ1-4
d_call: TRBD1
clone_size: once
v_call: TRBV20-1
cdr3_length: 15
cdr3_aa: CSARERQGAREKLFF
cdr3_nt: TGCAGTGCTAGAGAGAGGCAGGGGGCGCGGGAAAAACTGTTTTTT

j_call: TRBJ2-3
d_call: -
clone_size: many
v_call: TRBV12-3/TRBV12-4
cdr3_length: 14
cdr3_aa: CASTPRASTDTQYF
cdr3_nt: TGTGCCAGCACCCCGAGGGCTAGCACAGATACGCAGTATTTT

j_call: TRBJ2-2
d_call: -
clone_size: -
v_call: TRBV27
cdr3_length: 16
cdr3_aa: CASSFSAGAGTGELFF
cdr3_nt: TGTGCCAGCAGTTTTTCGGCAGGGGCAGGAACCGGGGAGCTGTTTTTT

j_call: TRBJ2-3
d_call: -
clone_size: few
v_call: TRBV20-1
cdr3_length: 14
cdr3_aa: CSARKPPSSDTQYF
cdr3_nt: TGCAGTGCTAGGAAGCCCCCCTCTTCAGATACGCAGTATTTT

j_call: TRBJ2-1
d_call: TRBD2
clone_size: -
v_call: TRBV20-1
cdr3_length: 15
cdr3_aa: CSEAASTSGYNEQFF
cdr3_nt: TGCAGTGAGGCTGCCTCGACTAGCGGTTACAATGAGCAGTTCTTC

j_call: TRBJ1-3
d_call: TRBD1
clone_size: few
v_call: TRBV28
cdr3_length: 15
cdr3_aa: CASIRDRGSGNTIYF
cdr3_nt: TGTGCCAGCATCCGGGACAGGGGTTCTGGAAACACCATATATTTT

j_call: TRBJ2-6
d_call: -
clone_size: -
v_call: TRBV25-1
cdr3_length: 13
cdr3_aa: CASSVAGANVLTF
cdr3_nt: TGTGCCAGCAGCGTCGCTGGGGCCAACGTCCTGACTTTC

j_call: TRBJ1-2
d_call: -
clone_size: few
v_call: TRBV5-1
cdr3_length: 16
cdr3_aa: CASSSFSGHPYYGYTF
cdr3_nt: TGCGCCAGCAGCTCTTTCTCGGGACACCCTTACTATGGCTACACCTTC

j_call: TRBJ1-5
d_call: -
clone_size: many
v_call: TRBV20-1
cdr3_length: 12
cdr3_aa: CSAAYNDQPQHF
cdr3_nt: TGCAGTGCCGCCTACAATGATCAGCCCCAGCATTTT

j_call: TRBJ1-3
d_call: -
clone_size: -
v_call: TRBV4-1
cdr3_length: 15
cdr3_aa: CASTLTETPGNTIYF
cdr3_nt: TGCGCCAGCACCTTGACTGAGACACCTGGAAACACCATATATTTT

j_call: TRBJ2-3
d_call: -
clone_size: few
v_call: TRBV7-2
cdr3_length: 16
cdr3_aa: CASSLVATLSTDTQYF
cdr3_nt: TGTGCCAGCAGCTTAGTGGCCACCCTTAGCACAGATACGCAGTATTTT

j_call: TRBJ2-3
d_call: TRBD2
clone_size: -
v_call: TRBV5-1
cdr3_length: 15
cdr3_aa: CASSPARTSSDTQYF
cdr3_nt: TGCGCCAGCAGTCCCGCCCGGACTAGTTCAGATACGCAGTATTTT

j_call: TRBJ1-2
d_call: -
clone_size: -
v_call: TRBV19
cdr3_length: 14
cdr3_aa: CASRGGAKGYGYTF
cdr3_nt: TGTGCCAGTAGAGGGGGGGCCAAAGGCTATGGCTACACCTTC